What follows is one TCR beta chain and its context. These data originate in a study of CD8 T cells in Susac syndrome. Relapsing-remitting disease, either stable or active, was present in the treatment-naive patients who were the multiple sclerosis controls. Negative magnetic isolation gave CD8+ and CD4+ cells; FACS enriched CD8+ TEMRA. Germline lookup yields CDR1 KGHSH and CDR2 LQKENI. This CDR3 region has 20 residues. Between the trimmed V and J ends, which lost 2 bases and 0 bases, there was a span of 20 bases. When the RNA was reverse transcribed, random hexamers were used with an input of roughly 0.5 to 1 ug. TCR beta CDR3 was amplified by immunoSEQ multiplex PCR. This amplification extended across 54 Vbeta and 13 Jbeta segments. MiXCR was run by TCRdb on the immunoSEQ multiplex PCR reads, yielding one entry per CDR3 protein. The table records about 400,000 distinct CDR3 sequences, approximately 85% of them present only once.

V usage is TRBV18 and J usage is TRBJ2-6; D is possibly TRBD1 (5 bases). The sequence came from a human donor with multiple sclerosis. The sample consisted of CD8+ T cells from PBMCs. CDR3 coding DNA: TGTGCCAGCTCACCATATCAGACAGCCGATAGCAACTCTGGGGCCAACGTCCTGACTTTC. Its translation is CASSPYQTADSNSGANVLTF.